This TCR beta chain was captured in a study of OX40 agonist ivuxolimab in advanced cancers. Overall study context: Dose-escalation patients were diagnosed with hepatocellular carcinoma, melanoma, renal cell cancer or head and neck cancer. Treatment received earlier with anti-PD-1, anti-PD-L1 or anti-CTLA-4 agents was allowed, and roughly 40% had some.

Trimming at V came to 5 bases and at J to 3 bases, leaving 5 bases not matched to a gene. The CDR3 covers 15 residues. Looked up from germline, CDR1 is LNHDA and CDR2 is SQIVND (reference sequence). Assay: immunoSEQ multiplex PCR; the TCRdb copy retains only in-frame clones and omits some. The table lists roughly 15,000 clones, roughly 87% of them singletons. The gene calls are TRBV19 and TRBJ2-7; 12 nucleotides line up with TRBD2. The sequence was collected from an adult with an advanced solid tumor such as melanoma, head and neck, liver or kidney cancer. Material: CD4+ or CD8+ T cells sorted from blood, obtained in a trial of the OX40 agonist ivuxolimab. CDR3 sequence: CASSAGLAGYYEQYF. CDR3 sequence (DNA): TGTGCCAGTAGTGCGGGACTAGCGGGTTACTACGAGCAGTACTTC.